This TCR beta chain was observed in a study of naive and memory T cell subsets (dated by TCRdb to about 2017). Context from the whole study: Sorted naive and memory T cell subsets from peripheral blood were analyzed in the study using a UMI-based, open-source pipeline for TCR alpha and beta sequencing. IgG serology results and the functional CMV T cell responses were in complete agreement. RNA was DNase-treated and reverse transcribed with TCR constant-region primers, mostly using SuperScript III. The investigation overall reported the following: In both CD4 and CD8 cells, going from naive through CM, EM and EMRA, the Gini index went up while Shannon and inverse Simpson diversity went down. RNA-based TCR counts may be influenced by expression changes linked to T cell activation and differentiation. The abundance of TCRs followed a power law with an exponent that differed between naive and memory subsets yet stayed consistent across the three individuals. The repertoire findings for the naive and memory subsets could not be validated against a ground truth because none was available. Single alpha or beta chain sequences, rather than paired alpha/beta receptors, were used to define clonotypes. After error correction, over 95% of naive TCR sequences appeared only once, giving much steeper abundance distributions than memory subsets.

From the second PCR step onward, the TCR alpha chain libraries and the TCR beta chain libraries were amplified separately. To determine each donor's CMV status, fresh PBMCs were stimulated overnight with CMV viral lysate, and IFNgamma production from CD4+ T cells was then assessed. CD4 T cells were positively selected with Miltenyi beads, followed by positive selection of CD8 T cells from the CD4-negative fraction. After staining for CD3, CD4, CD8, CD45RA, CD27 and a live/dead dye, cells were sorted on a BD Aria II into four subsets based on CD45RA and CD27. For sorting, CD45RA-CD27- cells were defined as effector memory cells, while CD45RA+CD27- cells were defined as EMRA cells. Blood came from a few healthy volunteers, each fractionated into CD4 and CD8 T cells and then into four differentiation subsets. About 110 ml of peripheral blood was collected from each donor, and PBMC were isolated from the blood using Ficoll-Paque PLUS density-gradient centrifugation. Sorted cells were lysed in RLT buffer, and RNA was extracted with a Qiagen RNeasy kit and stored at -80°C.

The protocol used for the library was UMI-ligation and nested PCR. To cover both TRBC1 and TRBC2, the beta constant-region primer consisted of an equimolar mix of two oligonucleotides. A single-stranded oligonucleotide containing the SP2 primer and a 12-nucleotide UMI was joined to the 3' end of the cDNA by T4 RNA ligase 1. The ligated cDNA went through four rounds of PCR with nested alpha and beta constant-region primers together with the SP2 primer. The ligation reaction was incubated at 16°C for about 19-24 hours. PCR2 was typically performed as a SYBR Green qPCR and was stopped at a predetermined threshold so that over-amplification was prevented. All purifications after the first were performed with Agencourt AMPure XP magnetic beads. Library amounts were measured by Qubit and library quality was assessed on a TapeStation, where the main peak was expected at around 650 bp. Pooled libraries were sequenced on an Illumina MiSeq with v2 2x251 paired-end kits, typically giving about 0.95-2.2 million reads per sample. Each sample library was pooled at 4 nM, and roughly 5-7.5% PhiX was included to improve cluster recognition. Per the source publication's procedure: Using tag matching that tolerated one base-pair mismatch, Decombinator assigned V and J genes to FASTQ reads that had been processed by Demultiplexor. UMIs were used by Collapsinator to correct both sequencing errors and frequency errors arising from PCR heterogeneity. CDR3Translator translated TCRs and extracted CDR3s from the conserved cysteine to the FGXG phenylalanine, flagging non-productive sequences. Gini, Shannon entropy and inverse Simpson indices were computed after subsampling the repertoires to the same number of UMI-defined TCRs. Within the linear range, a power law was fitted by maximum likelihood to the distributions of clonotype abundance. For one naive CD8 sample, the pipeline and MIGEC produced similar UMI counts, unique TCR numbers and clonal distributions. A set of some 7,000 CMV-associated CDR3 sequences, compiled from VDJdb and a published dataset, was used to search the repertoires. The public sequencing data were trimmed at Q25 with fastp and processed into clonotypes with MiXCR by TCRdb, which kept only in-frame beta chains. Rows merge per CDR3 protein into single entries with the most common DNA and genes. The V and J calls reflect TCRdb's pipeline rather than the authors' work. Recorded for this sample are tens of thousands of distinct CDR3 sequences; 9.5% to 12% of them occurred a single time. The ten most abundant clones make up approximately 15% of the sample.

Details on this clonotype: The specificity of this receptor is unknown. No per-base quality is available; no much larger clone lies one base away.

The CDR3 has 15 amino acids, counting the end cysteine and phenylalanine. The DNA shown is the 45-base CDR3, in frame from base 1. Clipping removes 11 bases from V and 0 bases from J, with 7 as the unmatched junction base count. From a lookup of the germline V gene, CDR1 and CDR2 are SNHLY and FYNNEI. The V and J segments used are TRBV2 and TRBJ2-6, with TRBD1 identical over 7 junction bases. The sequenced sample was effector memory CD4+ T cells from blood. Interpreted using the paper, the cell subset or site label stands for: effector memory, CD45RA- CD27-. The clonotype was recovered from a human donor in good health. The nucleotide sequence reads TGTGCCGGAAGCAGGACAGGCTCTGGGGCCAACGTCCTGACTTTC. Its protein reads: CAGSRTGSGANVLTF. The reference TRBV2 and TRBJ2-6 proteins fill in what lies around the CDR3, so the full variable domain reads EPEVTQTPSHQVTQMGQEVILRCVPISNHLYFYWYRQILGQKVEFLVSFYNNEISEKSEIFDDQFSVERPDGSNFTLKIRSTKLEDSAMYFCAGSRTGSGANVLTFGAGSRLTVL.